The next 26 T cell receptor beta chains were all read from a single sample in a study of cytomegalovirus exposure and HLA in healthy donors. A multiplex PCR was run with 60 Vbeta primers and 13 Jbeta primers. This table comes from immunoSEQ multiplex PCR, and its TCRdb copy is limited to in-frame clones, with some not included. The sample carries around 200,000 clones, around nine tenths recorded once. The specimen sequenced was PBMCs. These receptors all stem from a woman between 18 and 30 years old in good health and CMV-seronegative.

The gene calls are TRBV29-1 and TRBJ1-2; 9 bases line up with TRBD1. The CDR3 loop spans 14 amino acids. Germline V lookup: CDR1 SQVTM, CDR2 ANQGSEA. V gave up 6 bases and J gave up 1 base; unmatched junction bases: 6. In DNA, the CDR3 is TGCAGCGTAGAGGACAGGGGAGTTAACTATGGCTACACCTTC. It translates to CSVEDRGVNYGYTF.

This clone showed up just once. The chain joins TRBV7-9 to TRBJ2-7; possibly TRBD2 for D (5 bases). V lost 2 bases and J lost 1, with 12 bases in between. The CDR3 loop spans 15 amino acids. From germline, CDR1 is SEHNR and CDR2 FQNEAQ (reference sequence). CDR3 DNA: TGTGCCAGCAGCTTAAGGTCCGACTATTCCTACGAGCAGTACTTC. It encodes CASSLRSDYSYEQYF.

Here the CDR3 reads CASSPPRYNEQFF. As DNA, the CDR3 is TGTGCCAGCAGCCCTCCCCGGTACAATGAGCAGTTCTTC. The chain carries TRBV9 and TRBJ2-1; no definite D call. Germline V lookup: CDR1 SGDLS, CDR2 YYNGEE. This CDR3 spans 13 amino acids. The V gene lost 4 bases and the J gene lost 4 bases, with 9 bases spanning the gap.

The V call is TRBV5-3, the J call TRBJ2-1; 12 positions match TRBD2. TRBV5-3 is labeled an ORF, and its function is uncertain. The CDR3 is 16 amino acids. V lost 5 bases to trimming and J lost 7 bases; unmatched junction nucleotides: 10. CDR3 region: CARSPTTSGGGNEQFF. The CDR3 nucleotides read TGTGCCAGAAGTCCAACGACTAGCGGGGGAGGGAATGAGCAGTTCTTC.

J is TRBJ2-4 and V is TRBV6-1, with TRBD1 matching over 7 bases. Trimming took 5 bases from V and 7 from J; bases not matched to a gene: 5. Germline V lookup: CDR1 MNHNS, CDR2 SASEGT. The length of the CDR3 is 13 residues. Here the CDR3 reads CASSPTGSNIQYF. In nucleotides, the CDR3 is TGTGCCAGCAGTCCGACAGGGTCGAACATTCAGTACTTC.

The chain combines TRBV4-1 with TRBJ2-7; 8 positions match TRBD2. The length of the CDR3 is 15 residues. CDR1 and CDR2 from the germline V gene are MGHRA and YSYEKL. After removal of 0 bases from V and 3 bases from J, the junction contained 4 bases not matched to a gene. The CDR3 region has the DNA TGCGCCAGCAGCCAAGAACCGCTAGCGGGCTACGAGCAGTACTTC. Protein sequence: CASSQEPLAGYEQYF.

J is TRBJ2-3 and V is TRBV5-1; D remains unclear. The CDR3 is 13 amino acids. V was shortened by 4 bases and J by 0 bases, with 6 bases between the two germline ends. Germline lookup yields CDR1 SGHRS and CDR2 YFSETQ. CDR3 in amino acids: CASSAYSTDTQYF. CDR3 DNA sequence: TGCGCCAGCAGCGCCTACAGCACAGATACGCAGTATTTT.

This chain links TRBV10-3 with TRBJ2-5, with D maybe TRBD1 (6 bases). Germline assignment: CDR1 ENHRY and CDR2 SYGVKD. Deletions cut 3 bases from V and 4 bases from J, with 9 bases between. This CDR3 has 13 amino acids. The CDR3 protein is CAISEQGVETQYF. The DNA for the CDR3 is TGTGCCATCAGTGAACAGGGAGTAGAGACCCAGTACTTC.

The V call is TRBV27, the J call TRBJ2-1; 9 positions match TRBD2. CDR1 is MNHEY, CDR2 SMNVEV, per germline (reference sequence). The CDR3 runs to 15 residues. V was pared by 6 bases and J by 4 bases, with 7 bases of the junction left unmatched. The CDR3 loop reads CASSQVAGGYNEQFF. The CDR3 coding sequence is TGTGCCAGCAGCCAAGTGGCGGGAGGGTACAATGAGCAGTTCTTC.

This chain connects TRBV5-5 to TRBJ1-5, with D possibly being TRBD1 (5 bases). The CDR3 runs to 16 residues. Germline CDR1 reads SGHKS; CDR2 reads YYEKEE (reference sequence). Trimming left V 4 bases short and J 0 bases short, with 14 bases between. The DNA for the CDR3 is TGTGCCAGCAGCCAAATGGGGGGTTATAGCAATCAGCCCCAGCATTTT. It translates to CASSQMGGYSNQPQHF.

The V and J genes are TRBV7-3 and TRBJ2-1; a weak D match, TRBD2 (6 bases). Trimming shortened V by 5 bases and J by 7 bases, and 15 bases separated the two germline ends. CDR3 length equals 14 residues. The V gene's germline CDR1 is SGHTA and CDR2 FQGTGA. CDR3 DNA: TGTGCCAGCAGCCCGACCGGGACTTATAATGAGCAGTTCTTC. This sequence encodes CASSPTGTYNEQFF.

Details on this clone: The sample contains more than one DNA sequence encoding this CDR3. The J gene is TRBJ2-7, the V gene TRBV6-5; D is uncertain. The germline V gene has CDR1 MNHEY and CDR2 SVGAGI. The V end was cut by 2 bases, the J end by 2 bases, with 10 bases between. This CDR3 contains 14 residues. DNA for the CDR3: TGTGCCAGCAGTTACGGTGGCTCCCCCTACGAGCAGTACTTC. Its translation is CASSYGGSPYEQYF.

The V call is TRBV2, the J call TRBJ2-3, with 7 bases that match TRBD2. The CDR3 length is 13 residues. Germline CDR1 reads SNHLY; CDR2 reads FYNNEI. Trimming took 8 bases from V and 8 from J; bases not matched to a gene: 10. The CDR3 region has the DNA TGTGCCAGCGAGGGAGGGCCCTCAAGTACGCAGTATTTT. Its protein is CASEGGPSSTQYF.

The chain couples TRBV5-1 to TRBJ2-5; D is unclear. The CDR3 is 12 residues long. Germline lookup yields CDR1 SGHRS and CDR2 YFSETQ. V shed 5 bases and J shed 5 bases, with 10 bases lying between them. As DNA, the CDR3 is TGCGCCAGCAGTCAACCCAGTGAGACCCAGTACTTC. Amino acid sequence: CASSQPSETQYF. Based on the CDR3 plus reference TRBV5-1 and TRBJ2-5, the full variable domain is KAGVTQTPRYLIKTRGQQVTLSCSPISGHRSVSWYQQTPGQGLQFLFEYFSETQRNKGNFPGRFSGRQFSNSRSEMNVSTLELGDSALYLCASSQPSETQYFGPGTRLLVL.

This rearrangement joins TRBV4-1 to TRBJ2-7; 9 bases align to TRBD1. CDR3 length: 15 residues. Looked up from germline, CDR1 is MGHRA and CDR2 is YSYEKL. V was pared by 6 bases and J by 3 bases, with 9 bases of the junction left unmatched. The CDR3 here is CASRRKQGAGYEQYF. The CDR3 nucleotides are TGCGCCAGCAGGCGAAAACAGGGGGCTGGCTACGAGCAGTACTTC.

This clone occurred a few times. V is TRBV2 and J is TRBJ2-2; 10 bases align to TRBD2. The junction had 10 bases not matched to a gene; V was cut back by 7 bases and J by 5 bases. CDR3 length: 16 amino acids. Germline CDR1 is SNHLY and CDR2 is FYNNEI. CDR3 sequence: CASTPRSSGGTGELFF. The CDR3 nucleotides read TGTGCCAGCACTCCCCGTTCTAGCGGGGGTACCGGGGAGCTGTTTTTT.

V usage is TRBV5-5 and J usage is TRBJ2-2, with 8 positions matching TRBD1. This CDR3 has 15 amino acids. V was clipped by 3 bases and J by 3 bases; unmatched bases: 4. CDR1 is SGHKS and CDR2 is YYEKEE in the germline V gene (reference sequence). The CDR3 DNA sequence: TGTGCCAGCAGCTCACCGGGACAGGACACCGGGGAGCTGTTTTTT. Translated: CASSSPGQDTGELFF.

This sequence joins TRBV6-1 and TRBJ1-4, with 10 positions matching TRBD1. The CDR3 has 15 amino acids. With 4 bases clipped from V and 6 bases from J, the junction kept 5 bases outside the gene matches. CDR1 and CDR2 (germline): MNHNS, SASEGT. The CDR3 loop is CASSVPGTGDEKLFF. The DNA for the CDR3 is TGTGCCAGCAGTGTACCCGGGACAGGGGATGAAAAACTGTTTTTT.

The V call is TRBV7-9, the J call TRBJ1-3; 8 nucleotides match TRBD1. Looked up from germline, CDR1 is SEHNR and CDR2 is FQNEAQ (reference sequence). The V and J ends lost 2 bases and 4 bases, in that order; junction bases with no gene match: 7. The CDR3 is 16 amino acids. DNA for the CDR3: TGTGCCAGCAGCTTATTGCAGGGGGCAGGGGGAAACACCATATATTTT. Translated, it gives CASSLLQGAGGNTIYF.

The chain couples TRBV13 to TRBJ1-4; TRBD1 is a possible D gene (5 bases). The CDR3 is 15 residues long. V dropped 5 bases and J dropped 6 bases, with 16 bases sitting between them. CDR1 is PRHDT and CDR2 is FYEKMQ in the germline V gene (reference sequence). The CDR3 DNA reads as TGTGCCAGCAGCCACCCTATCCCGGGGGATGAAAAACTGTTTTTT. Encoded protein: CASSHPIPGDEKLFF.

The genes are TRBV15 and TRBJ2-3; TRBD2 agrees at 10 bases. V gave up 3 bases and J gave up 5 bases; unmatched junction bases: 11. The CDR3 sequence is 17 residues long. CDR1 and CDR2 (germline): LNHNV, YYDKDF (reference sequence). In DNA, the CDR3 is TGTGCCACCAGCAGGGAAGGACTAGCGGACACAATAGATACGCAGTATTTT. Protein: CATSREGLADTIDTQYF.

DNA of the CDR3: TGTGCCAGCTCATCTACTAGCGGGAGGGGGTACGAGCAGTACTTC. Translated: CASSSTSGRGYEQYF. The rearrangement joins TRBV18 to TRBJ2-7, with 13 bases that match TRBD2. V lost 5 bases and J lost 4; bases outside the gene matches: 5. The CDR3 is 15 amino acids. Looked up from germline, CDR1 is KGHSH and CDR2 is LQKENI.

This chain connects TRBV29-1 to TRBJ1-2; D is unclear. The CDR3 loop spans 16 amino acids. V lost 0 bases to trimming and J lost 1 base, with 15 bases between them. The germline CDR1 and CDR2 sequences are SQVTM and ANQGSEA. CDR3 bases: TGCAGCGTTGAAGATCGTGTGGAGATCATTAACTATGGCTACACCTTC. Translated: CSVEDRVEIINYGYTF.

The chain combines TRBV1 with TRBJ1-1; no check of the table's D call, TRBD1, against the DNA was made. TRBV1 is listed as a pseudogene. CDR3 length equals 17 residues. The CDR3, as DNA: TGCACCAGCAGCCAGGGTGGGACAGGGGGAAAGAGGACTGAAGCTTTCTTT. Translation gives CTSSQGGTGGKRTEAFF.

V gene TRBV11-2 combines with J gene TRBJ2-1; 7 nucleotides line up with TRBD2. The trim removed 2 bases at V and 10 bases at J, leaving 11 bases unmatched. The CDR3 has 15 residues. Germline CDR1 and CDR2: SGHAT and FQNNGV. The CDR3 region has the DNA TGTGCCAGCAGCTTAATGGAGCGGGGTGTTATCGAGCAGTTCTTC. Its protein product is CASSLMERGVIEQFF.

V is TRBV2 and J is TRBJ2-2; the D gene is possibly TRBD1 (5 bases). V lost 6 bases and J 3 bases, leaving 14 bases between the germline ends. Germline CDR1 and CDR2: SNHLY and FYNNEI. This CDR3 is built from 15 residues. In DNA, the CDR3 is TGTGCCAGCAGCCGTGGACAATGGGACACCGGGGAGCTGTTTTTT. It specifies CASSRGQWDTGELFF.